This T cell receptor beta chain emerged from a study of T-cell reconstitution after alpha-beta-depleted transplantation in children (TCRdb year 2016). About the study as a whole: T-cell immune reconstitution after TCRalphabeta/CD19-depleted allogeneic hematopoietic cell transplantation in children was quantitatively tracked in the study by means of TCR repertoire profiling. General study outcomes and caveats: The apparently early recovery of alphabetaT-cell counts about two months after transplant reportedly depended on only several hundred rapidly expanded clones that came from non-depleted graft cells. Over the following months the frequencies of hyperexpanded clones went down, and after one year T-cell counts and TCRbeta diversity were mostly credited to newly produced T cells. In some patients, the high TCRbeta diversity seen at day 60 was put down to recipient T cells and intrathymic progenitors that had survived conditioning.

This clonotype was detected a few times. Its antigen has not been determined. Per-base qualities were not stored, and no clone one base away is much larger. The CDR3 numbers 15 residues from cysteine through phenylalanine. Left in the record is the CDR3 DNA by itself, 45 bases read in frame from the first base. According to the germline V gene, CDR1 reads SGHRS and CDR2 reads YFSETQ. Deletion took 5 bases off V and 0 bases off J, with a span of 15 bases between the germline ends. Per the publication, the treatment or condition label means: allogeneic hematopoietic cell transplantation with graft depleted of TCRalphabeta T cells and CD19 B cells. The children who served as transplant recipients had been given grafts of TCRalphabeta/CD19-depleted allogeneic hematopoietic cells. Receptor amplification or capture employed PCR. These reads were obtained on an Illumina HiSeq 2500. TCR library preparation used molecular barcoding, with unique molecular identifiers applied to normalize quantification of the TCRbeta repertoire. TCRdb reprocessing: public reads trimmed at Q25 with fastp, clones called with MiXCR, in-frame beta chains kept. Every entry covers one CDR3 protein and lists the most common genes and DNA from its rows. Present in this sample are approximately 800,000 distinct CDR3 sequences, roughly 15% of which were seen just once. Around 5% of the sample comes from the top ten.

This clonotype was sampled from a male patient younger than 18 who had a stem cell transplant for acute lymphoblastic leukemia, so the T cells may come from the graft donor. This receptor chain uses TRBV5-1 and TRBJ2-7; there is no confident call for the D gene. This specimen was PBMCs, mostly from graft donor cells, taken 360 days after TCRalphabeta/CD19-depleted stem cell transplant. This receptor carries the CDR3 CASRRRGVSSYEQYF. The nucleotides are TGCGCCAGCAGGAGGAGAGGAGTTAGCTCCTACGAGCAGTACTTC. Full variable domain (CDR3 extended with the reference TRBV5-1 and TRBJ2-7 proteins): KAGVTQTPRYLIKTRGQQVTLSCSPISGHRSVSWYQQTPGQGLQFLFEYFSETQRNKGNFPGRFSGRQFSNSRSEMNVSTLELGDSALYLCASRRRGVSSYEQYFGPGTRLTVT.